The 20 T cell receptor beta chains below come from one sample, sequenced in a study of blood T cell repertoires in COVID-19. Generated by immunoSEQ multiplex PCR, the TCRdb table keeps only in-frame clones and is missing some. The table shows 180,000 or so clones, with approximately 90% occurring only once. Input material: peripheral blood. All receptors come from a young man with acute or convalescent COVID-19.

This chain uses TRBV19 with TRBJ1-2, with a weak D call TRBD1 (6 bases). Germline CDR1 is LNHDA and CDR2 is SQIVND (reference sequence). V was pared by 7 bases and J by 5 bases, with 11 bases between. There are 12 residues in the CDR3. CDR3 in DNA: TGTGCCAGTAAGAACAGGGCTTATGGCTACACCTTC. Its protein product is CASKNRAYGYTF. Full variable domain (outside the CDR3, taken from reference TRBV19 and TRBJ1-2): DGGITQSPKYLFRKEGQNVTLSCEQNLNHDAMYWYRQDPGQGLRLIYYSQIVNDFQKGDIAEGYSVSREKKESFPLTVTSAQKNPTAFYLCASKNRAYGYTFGSGTRLTVV.

The chain links TRBV5-1 to TRBJ2-7, with 7 positions matching TRBD1. With V trimmed by 4 bases and J by 0 bases, 4 bases remained unmatched. CDR1 and CDR2 from the germline V gene are SGHRS and YFSETQ. This CDR3 contains 14 residues. The CDR3 protein is CASSLQGSSYEQYF. CDR3 bases: TGCGCCAGCAGCCTACAGGGGAGCTCCTACGAGCAGTACTTC.

CDR3 nucleotide sequence: TGCAGCGTTGTAGGGGCCTACGAGCAGTACTTC. Protein product: CSVVGAYEQYF. The chain recombines TRBV29-1 with TRBJ2-7; TRBD1 might be the D (5 bases). The V end lost 4 bases, the J end lost 2 bases, and 6 bases lay between the germline ends. In germline, CDR1 is SQVTM, CDR2 ANQGSEA. This CDR3 spans 11 amino acids.

This clone was observed a handful of times. V usage is TRBV5-4 and J usage is TRBJ1-3; TRBD1 agrees at 7 bases. The CDR3 is 18 amino acids. J was trimmed by 0 bases and V by 4 bases; bases with no gene match: 13. Germline V CDR1 and CDR2: SGHNT, YYREEE (reference sequence). DNA of the CDR3: TGTGCCAGCAGCAATACCGGGACAGAGTTCTACTCTGGAAACACCATATATTTT. This encodes CASSNTGTEFYSGNTIYF.

The rearrangement links TRBV5-1 to TRBJ2-3; 7 bases are a match to TRBD2. Germline V gives CDR1 SGHRS, CDR2 YFSETQ. Germline trimming cut 2 bases from V and 4 bases from J; bases unmatched to any gene: 7. CDR3 length: 15 residues. DNA for the CDR3: TGCGCCAGCAGCTTTGCTAGCGGTGCCCCAGATACGCAGTATTTT. As protein: CASSFASGAPDTQYF.

This chain uses TRBV7-9 with TRBJ1-1; possible D gene TRBD1, 5 bases. CDR3 length equals 19 residues. Germline V gives CDR1 SEHNR, CDR2 FQNEAQ (reference sequence). V lost 5 bases, J lost 0 bases, and 25 bases lay in between. As DNA, the CDR3 is TGTGCCAGCAGCCCCCGGGAGGGACTACAACTCACAGTGAACACTGAAGCTTTCTTT. It translates to CASSPREGLQLTVNTEAFF.

This clone was recorded once. The V and J genes are TRBV27 and TRBJ2-7; TRBD1 matches at 7 bases. In germline, CDR1 is MNHEY, CDR2 SMNVEV (reference sequence). The J segment lost 0 bases and the V segment lost 6 bases, leaving 5 bases of the junction unmatched. This CDR3 spans 14 amino acids. CDR3 sequence (DNA): TGTGCCAGCAGCCTGACAGGGACCTCCTACGAGCAGTACGTC. Its translation is CASSLTGTSYEQYV.

CDR3 coding DNA: TGTGCTAGTGGATCGGGACAGGGGGACAATCAGCCCCAGCATTTT. Its translation is CASGSGQGDNQPQHF. The chain recombines TRBV12-5 with TRBJ1-5; 11 nucleotides align to TRBD1. Trimming took 6 bases from V and 3 from J; bases not matched to a gene: 4. Germline V gene sequence: CDR1 LGHNT, CDR2 FRNRAP. The CDR3 runs 15 residues.

V and J are TRBV6-6 and TRBJ1-2; D not resolved. The length of the CDR3 is 14 residues. The germline V and J ends were trimmed by 5 bases and 3 bases, with 13 bases remaining between them. The germline gives CDR1 MNHNY, CDR2 SVGAGI (reference sequence). The CDR3: CASSTRGGDYGYTF. The CDR3 DNA follows: TGTGCCAGCAGTACCCGGGGAGGCGACTATGGCTACACCTTC.

The chain recombines TRBV4-1 with TRBJ1-1; D perhaps matches TRBD1 (6 bases). Germline V gives CDR1 MGHRA, CDR2 YSYEKL. Trimming removed 0 bases from V and 4 bases from J, with 15 bases in between. CDR3 length: 16 residues. The CDR3 DNA sequence: TGCGCCAGCAGCCAAGACGACAGGAGAAAGGGCACTGAAGCTTTCTTT. Encoded protein: CASSQDDRRKGTEAFF.

This chain links TRBV7-8 with TRBJ2-7, with 8 bases fitting TRBD1. The V and J ends lost 1 base and 4 bases, in that order; junction bases with no gene match: 6. This CDR3 has 15 residues. In germline, CDR1 is SGHVS, CDR2 FQNEAQ. CDR3: CASSLGGTGGYEQYF. The CDR3 DNA reads as TGTGCCAGCAGCTTAGGGGGGACAGGCGGTTACGAGCAGTACTTC.

The CDR3 reads CASSIDDRGVKDEQFF. CDR3 sequence (DNA): TGTGCCAGTAGTATAGATGACAGGGGGGTTAAGGATGAGCAGTTCTTC. V and J are TRBV19 and TRBJ2-1; 9 bases agree with TRBD1. The germline CDR1 and CDR2 sequences are LNHDA and SQIVND (reference sequence). V lost 0 bases and J lost 8; bases outside the gene matches: 8. The CDR3 spans 16 residues.

The CDR3 coding sequence is TGTGCCTGCCTGGGGCACAGGTCTGAAGCTTTCTTT. Translated, it gives CACLGHRSEAFF. V gene TRBV6-1 combines with J gene TRBJ1-1; TRBD1 might be the D (5 bases). The CDR3 length is 12 residues. Trimming removed 11 bases at V and 6 bases at J, with 16 bases between. Germline-derived CDR1 and CDR2 are MNHNS and SASEGT.

CDR3 sequence reads: CASSDSDRHGDEQYF. The CDR3 region has the DNA TGCGCCAGCAGTGATTCGGACAGGCACGGGGACGAGCAGTACTTC. The rearrangement uses TRBV10-1 and TRBJ2-7, with TRBD1 identical over 7 bases. Germline CDR1 reads WNHNN; CDR2 reads SYGVQD (reference sequence). The CDR3 has 15 amino acids. V lost 3 bases to trimming and J lost 5 bases; unmatched junction nucleotides: 10.

The V and J genes are TRBV18 and TRBJ1-1, with TRBD1 as a possible D gene (6 bases). Per germline, CDR1 KGHSH and CDR2 LQKENI. The CDR3 runs 16 residues. Trimming took off 2 bases at V and 0 bases at J, with 13 bases between the two ends. CDR3: CASSPGRGAMNTEAFF. The CDR3 DNA reads as TGTGCCAGCTCACCAGGTCGGGGGGCCATGAACACTGAAGCTTTCTTT.

The chain couples TRBV5-1 to TRBJ2-1, with D perhaps matching TRBD1 (5 bases). V lost 4 bases, J lost 6 bases, and 14 bases lay in between. This CDR3 region has 14 residues. The germline CDR1 and CDR2 sequences are SGHRS and YFSETQ. The CDR3 spells CASSPTAIANEQFF. Written as DNA, the CDR3 is TGCGCCAGCAGCCCGACAGCTATAGCCAATGAGCAGTTCTTC.

V gene TRBV29-1 combines with J gene TRBJ1-1; D is uncertain. The CDR3 totals 13 residues. Germline CDR1 reads SQVTM; CDR2 reads ANQGSEA. The V gene lost 4 bases and the J gene lost 10 bases, with 19 bases spanning the gap. DNA for the CDR3: TGCAGCGTTGGAGGACTTCAGGAGTCGGTAGCTTTCTTT. Translating it yields CSVGGLQESVAFF.

The genes are TRBV24-1 and TRBJ1-1, with D maybe TRBD1 (5 bases). V was cut by 0 bases and J by 7 bases, with 8 bases left in between. CDR1 is KGHDR and CDR2 is SFDVKD in the germline V gene. The CDR3 covers 13 residues. Written as DNA, the CDR3 is TGTGCCACCAGTGATTTGGACAGTAATGAAGCTTTCTTT. Translation: CATSDLDSNEAFF.

The chain recombines TRBV6-1 with TRBJ1-1, with D perhaps matching TRBD1 (5 bases). V was clipped by 0 bases and J by 1 base, with 9 bases between them. The CDR3 runs 15 residues. CDR1 and CDR2 (germline): MNHNS, SASEGT. The CDR3 DNA sequence: TGTGCCAGCAGTGAAGCGCTAAGGGGGAACACTGAAGCTTTCTTT. Translation gives CASSEALRGNTEAFF.

This chain connects TRBV6-4 to TRBJ2-7; TRBD1 might be the D (6 bases). Germline values: CDR1 MRHNA, CDR2 SNTAGT. CDR3 length: 18 amino acids. The V gene lost 2 bases and the J gene lost 1 base, with 21 bases spanning the gap. Written as DNA, the CDR3 is TGTGCCAGCAGTGACCTTATGCCCCGGGACATCTCATCCTACGAGCAGTACGTC. Protein product: CASSDLMPRDISSYEQYV.